The 9 T cell receptor beta chains presented below share a single source sample, sequenced in a study of blood T cell repertoires in COVID-19. This table comes from immunoSEQ multiplex PCR, and its TCRdb copy is limited to in-frame clones, with some not included. The sample lists approximately 170,000 clones, 86% occurring once. Input material: peripheral blood. The receptors shown here come from a woman in her 70s with acute or convalescent COVID-19.

The gene calls are TRBV19 and TRBJ1-2; TRBD1 agrees at 10 bases. The V and J ends lost 3 bases and 7 bases, in that order; junction bases with no gene match: 8. This CDR3 has 15 amino acids. The germline CDR1 and CDR2 sequences are LNHDA and SQIVND (reference sequence). CDR3 sequence (DNA): TGTGCCAGTAGTATTGGTGCTGGACAGGGGGTTGGCTACACCTTC. Protein: CASSIGAGQGVGYTF.

CDR3 coding DNA: TGTGCCAGCTCACCCGACAGGTCCCCCCTTCCTGGAAACACCATATATTTT. Its protein is CASSPDRSPLPGNTIYF. This rearrangement joins TRBV18 to TRBJ1-3, with a weak D call TRBD1 (6 bases). CDR3 length: 17 amino acids. The V gene lost 3 bases and the J gene lost 2 bases, with 17 bases spanning the gap. The germline CDR1 and CDR2 sequences are KGHSH and LQKENI.

This chain joins TRBV6-2 or TRBV6-3 and TRBJ2-1; 12 bases map to TRBD2. The CDR3 covers 16 residues. Germline lookup yields CDR1 MNHEY and CDR2 SVGEGT. The ends lost 5 bases at V and 8 bases at J; junction bases unmatched: 10. The CDR3 DNA reads as TGTGCCAGCAGTCCCGATGGACTAGCGGGATTCGATGAGCAGTTCTTC. This codes for CASSPDGLAGFDEQFF.

This chain uses TRBV29-1 with TRBJ2-5; a weak D match, TRBD1 (6 bases). CDR1 is SQVTM, CDR2 ANQGSEA, per germline. Trimming shortened V by 6 bases and J by 1 base, and 15 bases separated the two germline ends. The CDR3 is made up of 14 amino acids. CDR3 sequence (DNA): TGCAGCGTGCGACGAGGGGGTACCCAAGAGACCCAGTACTTC. This translates into CSVRRGGTQETQYF.

The table lists this clone with a few counts. The chain recombines TRBV4-2 with TRBJ1-4; the D gene is possibly TRBD1 (6 bases). The CDR3 spans 17 residues. Germline CDR1 and CDR2: LGHNA and YNFKEQ. Trimming shortened V by 3 bases and J by 2 bases, and 16 bases separated the two germline ends. CDR3 DNA: TGTGCCAGCAGCCAGGCGCGTATACAGGGTACTAATGAAAAACTGTTTTTT. It encodes CASSQARIQGTNEKLFF.

The chain is built from TRBV2 and TRBJ1-1, with D perhaps TRBD1 (6 bases). CDR3 length: 14 amino acids. CDR1 and CDR2 (germline): SNHLY, FYNNEI. V dropped 5 bases and J dropped 4 bases, with 14 bases sitting between them. The CDR3 bases are TGTGCCAGCAGTCCTGGGGGGGGCCGCACTGAAGCTTTCTTT. Translating it yields CASSPGGGRTEAFF.

The chain uses TRBV4-1 and TRBJ2-7; no clear D. CDR1 and CDR2 (germline): MGHRA, YSYEKL. Trimming took 3 bases from V and 4 from J, leaving 7 bases between them. CDR3 length equals 12 residues. The CDR3 coding sequence is TGCGCCAGCAGCCAGTCAGGTTACGAGCAGTACTTC. Encoded protein: CASSQSGYEQYF.

This clone was observed a few times. This sequence joins TRBV27 and TRBJ1-2; 7 positions match TRBD1. Germline V gives CDR1 MNHEY, CDR2 SMNVEV (reference sequence). The CDR3 totals 13 residues. J lost 4 bases, V lost 5 bases, and 4 bases had no gene match. In DNA, the CDR3 is TGTGCCAGCAGTGCCTACAGGGGCTATGGCTACACCTTC. Translating gives CASSAYRGYGYTF.

The chain joins TRBV5-1 to TRBJ1-1; a weak D match, TRBD1 (5 bases). Germline V gene data show CDR1 as SGHRS and CDR2 as YFSETQ. This CDR3 spans 12 amino acids. The V and J ends lost 2 bases and 7 bases respectively, with 9 bases between them. The CDR3 DNA is TGCGCCAGCAGCTTCATGCAGGGTGAAGCTTTCTTT. Translating gives CASSFMQGEAFF.